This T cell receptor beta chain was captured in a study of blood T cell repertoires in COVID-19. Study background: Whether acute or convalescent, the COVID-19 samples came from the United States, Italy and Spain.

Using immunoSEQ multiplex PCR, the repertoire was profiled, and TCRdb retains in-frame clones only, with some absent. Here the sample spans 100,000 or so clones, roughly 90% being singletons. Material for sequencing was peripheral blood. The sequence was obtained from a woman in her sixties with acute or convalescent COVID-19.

CDR3: CASMGQGSSNQPQHF. DNA of the CDR3: TGTGCCAGCATGGGACAGGGTAGCAGCAATCAGCCCCAGCATTTT. The rearrangement links TRBV5-6 to TRBJ1-5; 9 nucleotides line up with TRBD1. V lost 6 bases, J lost 1 base, and 5 bases stayed unmatched. Germline-derived CDR1 and CDR2 are SGHDT and YYEEEE. The CDR3 is 15 residues long.